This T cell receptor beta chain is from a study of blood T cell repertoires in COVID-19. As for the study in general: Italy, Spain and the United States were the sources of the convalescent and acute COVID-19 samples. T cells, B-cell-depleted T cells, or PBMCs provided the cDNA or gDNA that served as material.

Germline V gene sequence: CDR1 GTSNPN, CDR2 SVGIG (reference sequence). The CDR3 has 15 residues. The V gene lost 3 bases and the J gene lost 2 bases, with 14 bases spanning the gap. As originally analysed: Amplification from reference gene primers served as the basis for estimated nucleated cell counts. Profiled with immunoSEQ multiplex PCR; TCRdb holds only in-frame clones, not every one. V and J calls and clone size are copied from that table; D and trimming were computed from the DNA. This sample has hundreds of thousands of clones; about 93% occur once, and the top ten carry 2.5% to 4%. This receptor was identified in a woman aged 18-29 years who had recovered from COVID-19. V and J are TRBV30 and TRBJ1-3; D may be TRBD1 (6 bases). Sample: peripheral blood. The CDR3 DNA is TGTGCCTGGAGCCCGGAAGGGGGTACTGGAAACACCATATATTTT. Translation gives CAWSPEGGTGNTIYF.